Included here is one T cell receptor beta chain sequence, with context. Original methodology: The authors estimated nucleated cell counts from reference gene primer amplification. Only in-frame clones appear in the TCRdb table, and some are missing; sequencing was by immunoSEQ multiplex PCR. The V and J calls and the clone size are those of that table, but D and trimming were determined from the DNA. The table includes about 220,000 clones, about four fifths detected once. These data come from a study of blood T cell repertoires in COVID-19. For the study at large: COVID-19 samples, acute and convalescent, were from the United States, Italy and Spain. PBMCs, B-cell-depleted T cells, or T cells were the source of the cDNA or gDNA that made up the material.

With 5 bases clipped from V and 1 base from J, the junction kept 4 bases outside the gene matches. Germline CDR1 is SGHTS and CDR2 is YDEGEE. The CDR3 contains 14 residues. Input material: peripheral blood. This TCR was sampled from a woman at least 80 years old with acute or convalescent COVID-19. This rearrangement joins TRBV5-8 to TRBJ2-3; TRBD1 matches 7 bases. The CDR3 DNA reads as TGTGCCAGCAGAGACAGGGTAGGCACAGATACGCAGTATTTT. As protein: CASRDRVGTDTQYF. Using reference TRBV5-8 and TRBJ2-3 for the parts outside the CDR3, the full variable domain is EAGVTQSPTHLIKTRGQQATLRCSPISGHTSVYWYQQALGLGLQFLLWYDEGEERNRGNFPPRFSGRQFPNYSSELNVNALELEDSALYLCASRDRVGTDTQYFGPGTRLTVL.